The source of this TCR beta chain is a study of cytomegalovirus exposure and HLA in healthy donors. For the study at large: Researchers found that 81% of around 400 genotyped donors fell within the Caucasian-associated ancestry cluster. Findings and caveats of the study: Among CMV-associated TCR beta chains, most appeared HLA-restricted in a later analysis. Cytomegalovirus association was assigned to 150 to 200 TCR beta chains. A later analysis linked a missense DCLRE1C variant to TCR beta V- and J-gene trimming.

This CDR3 has 13 amino acids. CDR1 MDHEN and CDR2 SYDVKM come from the germline V gene. V was trimmed by 3 bases and J by 5 bases, leaving 10 bases between them. Use of 60 Vbeta and 13 Jbeta primers characterized the PCR. Produced via immunoSEQ multiplex PCR; TCRdb's table is partial and in-frame only. The data contain roughly 160,000 clones, roughly 80% of them seen just once; the ten biggest clones take up approximately 3.7%. This clone showed up just once. Its antigen is not known. This sequence originates from a man in his thirties or forties in good health and CMV-seropositive. The source material was PBMCs. The chain carries TRBV28 and TRBJ1-2; D is unresolved. CDR3 sequence (DNA): TGTGCCAGCAGTTTGGTACAGTCATATGGCTACACCTTC. It codes for CASSLVQSYGYTF.